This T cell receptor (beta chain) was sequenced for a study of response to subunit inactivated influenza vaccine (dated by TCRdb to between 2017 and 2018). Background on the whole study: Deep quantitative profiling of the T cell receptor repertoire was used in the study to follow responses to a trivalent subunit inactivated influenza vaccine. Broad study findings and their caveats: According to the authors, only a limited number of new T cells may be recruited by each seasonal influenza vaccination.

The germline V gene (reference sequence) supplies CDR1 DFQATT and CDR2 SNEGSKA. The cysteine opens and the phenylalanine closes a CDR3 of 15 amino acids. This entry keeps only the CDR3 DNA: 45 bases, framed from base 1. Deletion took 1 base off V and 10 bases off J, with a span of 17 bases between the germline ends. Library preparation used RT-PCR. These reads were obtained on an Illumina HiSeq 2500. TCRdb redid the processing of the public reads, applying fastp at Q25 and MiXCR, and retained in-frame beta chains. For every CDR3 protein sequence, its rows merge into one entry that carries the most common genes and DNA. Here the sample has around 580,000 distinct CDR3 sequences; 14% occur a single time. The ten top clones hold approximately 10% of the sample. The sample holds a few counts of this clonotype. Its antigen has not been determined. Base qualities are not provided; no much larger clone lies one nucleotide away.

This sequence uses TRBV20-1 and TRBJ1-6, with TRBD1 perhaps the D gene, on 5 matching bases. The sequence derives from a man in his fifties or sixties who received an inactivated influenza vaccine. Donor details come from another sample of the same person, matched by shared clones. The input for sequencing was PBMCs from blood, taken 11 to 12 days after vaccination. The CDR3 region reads CSARGGSNPRSPLHF. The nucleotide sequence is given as TGCAGTGCTAGAGGGGGCTCAAACCCCAGGTCACCCCTCCACTTT.